The rows below give T cell receptor beta chains drawn from one sample of a study of cytomegalovirus exposure and HLA in healthy donors. Data came from immunoSEQ multiplex PCR; TCRdb stores just in-frame clones and leaves some out. The sample records 84,000 or so clones, 65% to 80% being singletons. The material sequenced was PBMCs. Every receptor here comes from a man between 25 and 39 years old in good health and CMV-seronegative. The CDR3 runs from the conserved cysteine through the conserved F or W. A D gene is named only where the DNA matches it firmly. Clone size, where shown, is once, few, many, or a class for clones that have expanded.

j_call d_call clone_size v_call cdr3_aa cdr3_nt
TRBJ1-4 - - TRBV18 CASSPEGLEKLFF TGTGCCAGCTCACCTGAGGGCCTTGAAAAACTGTTTTTT
TRBJ1-2 - - TRBV28 CASSFDKIRGYTF TGTGCCAGCAGTTTCGACAAAATCCGGGGCTACACCTTC
TRBJ1-3 TRBD1 - TRBV2 CASRGGPGTGYGNTIYF TGTGCCAGCAGGGGGGGTCCCGGGACAGGGTATGGAAACACCATATATTTT
TRBJ2-7 - - TRBV19 CASSIVGRGANLAYEQYF TGTGCCAGTAGTATAGTGGGCAGGGGCGCTAATCTGGCCTACGAGCAGTACTTC
TRBJ2-5 TRBD2 once TRBV28 CASSQSEAGGETQYF TGTGCCAGCAGTCAAAGCGAAGCGGGGGGTGAGACCCAGTACTTC
TRBJ2-2 - - TRBV7-8 CASSQATITGELFF TGTGCCAGCAGCCAGGCGACGATCACCGGGGAGCTGTTTTTT
TRBJ2-7 TRBD2 - TRBV7-2 CASSSLSGTLYEQYF TGTGCCAGCAGCTCACTCAGCGGGACCCTTTACGAGCAGTACTTC
TRBJ1-1 - - TRBV5-1 CASSPQMNTEAFF TGCGCCAGCAGCCCGCAGATGAACACTGAAGCTTTCTTT
TRBJ1-1 - - TRBV5-8 CASVRRGVNTEAFF TGTGCCAGCGTACGCCGGGGGGTGAACACTGAAGCTTTCTTT
TRBJ2-7 - - TRBV6-6 CASSFPGERAYEQYF TGTGCCAGCAGTTTCCCGGGGGAACGGGCCTACGAGCAGTACTTC
TRBJ2-7 TRBD1 few TRBV5-6 CASSPPGQGYEQYF TGTGCCAGCAGCCCCCCGGGACAGGGCTACGAGCAGTACTTC
TRBJ2-7 - - TRBV5-1 CASTAAGASYEQYF TGCGCCAGCACGGCGGCAGGGGCCTCCTACGAGCAGTACTTC
TRBJ2-1 TRBD2 - TRBV5-5 CASSHTRGGEQFF TGTGCCAGCAGCCACACCCGGGGGGGTGAGCAGTTCTTC
TRBJ2-3 TRBD2 - TRBV5-1 CASSLISGGLTDTQYF TGCGCCAGCAGCTTGATTAGCGGGGGACTCACAGATACGCAGTATTTT
TRBJ1-2 - - TRBV6-1 CASTVSGDGYTF TGTGCCAGCACCGTGTCAGGGGATGGCTACACCTTC
TRBJ2-7 - - TRBV10-2 CASSEVGGASDQPSYEQYF TGCGCCAGCAGTGAAGTTGGGGGGGCCTCCGATCAGCCATCCTACGAGCAGTACTTC
TRBJ2-7 - - TRBV6-5 CASRAAGLYSYEQYF TGTGCCAGTAGGGCGGCAGGGCTTTACTCCTACGAGCAGTACTTC
TRBJ1-5 TRBD1 - TRBV18 CASSPPGQGSNQPQHF TGTGCCAGCTCACCACCGGGACAGGGTAGCAATCAGCCCCAGCATTTT
TRBJ1-1 - - TRBV4-1 CASGLQLNTEAFF TGCGCCAGTGGCCTTCAATTGAACACTGAAGCTTTCTTT
TRBJ1-2 TRBD1 - TRBV19 CASNGQGDYGYTF TGTGCCAGTAATGGACAGGGGGACTATGGCTACACCTTC
TRBJ1-2 TRBD1 - TRBV4-3 CASSRRDRGYGYTF TGCGCCAGCAGCCGCAGGGACAGGGGATATGGCTACACCTTC
TRBJ2-3 TRBD2 - TRBV7-3 CASSLTTTSGGSTDTQYF TGTGCCAGCAGCTTAACTACGACTAGCGGGGGCAGCACAGATACGCAGTATTTT
TRBJ2-3 TRBD2 once TRBV9 CASSQTASGGAGTDTQYF TGTGCCAGCAGCCAGACGGCTAGCGGGGGGGCGGGCACAGATACGCAGTATTTT
TRBJ1-1 - - TRBV7-6 CASSLGVRTEAFF TGTGCCAGCAGCTTAGGGGTGCGGACTGAAGCTTTCTTT